The source of this T cell receptor (beta chain) is a study of cytomegalovirus exposure and HLA in healthy donors. Study conclusions and caveats: A previous analysis found most TCR beta V segments productive roughly 90% or roughly 30% of the time. Analyzed later, most CMV-associated TCR beta chains appeared HLA-restricted.

This CDR3 region has 15 residues. Trimming took 5 bases from V and 1 from J, leaving 15 bases between them. The germline CDR1 and CDR2 sequences are SGHRS and YFSETQ. For this clone: Its antigen is undetermined.

Both 60 Vbeta primers and 13 Jbeta primers went into the PCR. The assay was immunoSEQ multiplex PCR, and TCRdb's table has in-frame clones only and misses some. The data hold about 86,000 clones, with about three quarters observed a single time. Sequencing was performed on PBMCs. The TCR was taken from a female donor in good health and CMV-seronegative. The rearrangement uses TRBV5-1 and TRBJ1-1; no definite D call. CDR3 in DNA: TGCGCCAGCAGTCCTTATCCGACACCGAACACTGAAGCTTTCTTT. Translated: CASSPYPTPNTEAFF.